Described below is a single T cell receptor beta chain sequence and its context. The data derive from a study of blood T cell repertoires in COVID-19. This CDR3 contains 14 residues. Germline V lookup: CDR1 GTSNPN, CDR2 SVGIG (reference sequence). Between the trimmed V and J ends, which lost 8 bases and 0 bases, there was a span of 14 bases. Measured with immunoSEQ multiplex PCR; TCRdb has only the in-frame clones, and not every one. The table lists some 130,000 clones, 75% to 90% of them singletons, with 4.3% in the top ten. Material: peripheral blood. The chain combines TRBV30 with TRBJ2-1; D unresolved. The clonotype originates from a human donor in a cohort sampled during active COVID-19. As DNA, the CDR3 is TGTGCCAGAGGCGCTGGAAGCTCCTACAATGAGCAGTTCTTC. Protein sequence: CARGAGSSYNEQFF.